This entry features one T cell receptor beta chain sequence. Its antigen is not known. This sample was taken from a study of PD-1 blockade in classical Hodgkin lymphoma. Study-level points and caveats: Why the repertoires differ is still unclear, perhaps disease activity or prior therapy. Diminished baseline TCR diversity has been reported in newly diagnosed patients relative to healthy donors.

Trimming removed 5 bases from V and 7 bases from J; junction bases left unmatched: 3. CDR1 and CDR2 (germline): MNHNY, SVGAGI (reference sequence). The CDR3 has 13 residues. The time point denotes: newly diagnosed, previously untreated cHL patient sample. Magnetic negative selection purified CD4+ T cells from thawed PBMCs. Untreated, newly diagnosed classical Hodgkin lymphoma PBMCs were comparators. The table came from immunoSEQ multiplex PCR; TCRdb's copy has only in-frame clones and leaves some out. This table holds just under 20,000 clones, about 83% found once. The sample taken for sequencing was CD4+ T cells from blood. The TCR comes from a human donor with classical Hodgkin lymphoma. The chain joins TRBV6-6 to TRBJ2-2; 8 bases match TRBD2. CDR3 nucleotides: TGTGCCAGCAGTACCGGGACTAGCGGGGAGCTGTTTTTT. It encodes CASSTGTSGELFF.